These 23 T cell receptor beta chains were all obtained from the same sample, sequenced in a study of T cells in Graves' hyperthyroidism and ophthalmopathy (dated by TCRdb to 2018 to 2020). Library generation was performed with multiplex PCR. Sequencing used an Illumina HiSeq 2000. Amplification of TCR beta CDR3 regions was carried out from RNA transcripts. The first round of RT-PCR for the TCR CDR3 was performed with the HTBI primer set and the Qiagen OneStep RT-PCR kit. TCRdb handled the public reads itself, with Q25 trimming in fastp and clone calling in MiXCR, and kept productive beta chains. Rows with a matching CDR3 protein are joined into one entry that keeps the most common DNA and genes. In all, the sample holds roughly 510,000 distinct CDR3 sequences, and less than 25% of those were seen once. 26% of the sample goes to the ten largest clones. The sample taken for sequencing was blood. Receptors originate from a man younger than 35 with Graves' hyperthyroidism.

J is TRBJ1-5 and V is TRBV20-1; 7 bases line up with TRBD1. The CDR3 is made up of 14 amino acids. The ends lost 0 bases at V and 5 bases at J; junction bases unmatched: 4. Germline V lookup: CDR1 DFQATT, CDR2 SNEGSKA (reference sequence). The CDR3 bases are TGCAGTGCTAGAGATGGGACAGAATATCAGCCCCAGCATTTT. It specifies CSARDGTEYQPQHF.

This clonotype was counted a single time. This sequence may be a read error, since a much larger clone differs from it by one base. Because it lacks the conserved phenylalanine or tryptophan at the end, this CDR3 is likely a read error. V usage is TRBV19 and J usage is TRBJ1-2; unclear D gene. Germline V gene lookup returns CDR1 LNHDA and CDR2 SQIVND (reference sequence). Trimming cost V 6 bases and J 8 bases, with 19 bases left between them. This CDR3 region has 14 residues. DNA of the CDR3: TGTGCCAGTAGCAACGCCGTTAGTTCCCAGGGCTACACCGTC. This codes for CASSNAVSSQGYTV.

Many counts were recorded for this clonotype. DNA of the CDR3: TGTGCCAGCAGGGGCGACAGACCTCAGCCCCAGCATTTT. Translating gives CASRGDRPQPQHF. The chain couples TRBV28 to TRBJ1-5, with D tentatively TRBD1 (5 bases). Trimming took off 6 bases at V and 6 bases at J, with 12 bases between the two ends. From germline, CDR1 is MDHEN and CDR2 SYDVKM. This CDR3 has 13 residues. Full variable domain (missing parts from reference TRBV28 and TRBJ1-5): DVKVTQSSRYLVKRTGEKVFLECVQDMDHENMFWYRQDPGLGLRLIYFSYDVKMKEKGDIPEGYSVSREKKERFSLILESASTNQTSMYLCASRGDRPQPQHFGDGTRLSIL.

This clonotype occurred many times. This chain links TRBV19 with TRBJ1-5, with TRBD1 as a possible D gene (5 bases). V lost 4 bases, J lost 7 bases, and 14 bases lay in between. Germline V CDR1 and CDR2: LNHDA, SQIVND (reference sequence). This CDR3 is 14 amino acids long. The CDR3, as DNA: TGTGCCAGTAGTAGTGGCCCGCGGGACCAGCCCCAGCATTTT. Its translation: CASSSGPRDQPQHF.

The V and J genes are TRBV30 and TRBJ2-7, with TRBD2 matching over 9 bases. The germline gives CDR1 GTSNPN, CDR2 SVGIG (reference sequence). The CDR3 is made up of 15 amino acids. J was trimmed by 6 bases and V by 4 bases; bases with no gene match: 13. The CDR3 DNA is TGTGCCTGGACCCCCGACGGGCTAGCGGGATCCGAGCAGTACTTC. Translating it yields CAWTPDGLAGSEQYF.

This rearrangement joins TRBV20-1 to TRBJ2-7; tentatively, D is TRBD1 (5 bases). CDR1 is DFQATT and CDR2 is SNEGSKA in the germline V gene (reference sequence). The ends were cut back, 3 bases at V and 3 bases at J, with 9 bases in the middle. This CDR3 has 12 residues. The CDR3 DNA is TGCAGTGCTAGTTCCAGGGTCTACGAGCAGTACTTC. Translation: CSASSRVYEQYF.

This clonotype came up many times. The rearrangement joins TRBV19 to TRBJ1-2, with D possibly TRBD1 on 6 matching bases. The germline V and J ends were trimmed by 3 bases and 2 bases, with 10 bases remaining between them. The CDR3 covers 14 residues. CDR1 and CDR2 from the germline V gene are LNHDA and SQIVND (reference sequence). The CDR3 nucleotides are TGTGCCAGTAGTATGACAGGAGGGAACTATGGCTACACCTTC. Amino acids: CASSMTGGNYGYTF.

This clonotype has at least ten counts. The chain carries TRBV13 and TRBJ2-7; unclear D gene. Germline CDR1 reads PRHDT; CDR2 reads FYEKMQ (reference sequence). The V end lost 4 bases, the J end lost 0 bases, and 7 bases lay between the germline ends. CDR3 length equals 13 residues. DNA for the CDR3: TGTGCCAGCAGCTCGACCAACTCCTACGAGCAGTACTTC. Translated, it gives CASSSTNSYEQYF.

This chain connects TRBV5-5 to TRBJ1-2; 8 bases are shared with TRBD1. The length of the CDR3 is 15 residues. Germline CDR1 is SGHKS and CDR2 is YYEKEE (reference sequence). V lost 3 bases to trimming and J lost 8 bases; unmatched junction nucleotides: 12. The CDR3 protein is CASSWAGTGPLGYTF. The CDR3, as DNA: TGTGCCAGCAGCTGGGCCGGGACAGGTCCCTTAGGCTACACCTTC.

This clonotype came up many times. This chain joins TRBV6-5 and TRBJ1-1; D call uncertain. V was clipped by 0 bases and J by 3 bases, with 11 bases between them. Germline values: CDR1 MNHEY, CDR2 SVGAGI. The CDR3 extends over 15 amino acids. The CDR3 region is CASSYSRGADTEAFF. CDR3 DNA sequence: TGTGCCAGCAGTTACTCGAGAGGCGCTGACACTGAAGCTTTCTTT.

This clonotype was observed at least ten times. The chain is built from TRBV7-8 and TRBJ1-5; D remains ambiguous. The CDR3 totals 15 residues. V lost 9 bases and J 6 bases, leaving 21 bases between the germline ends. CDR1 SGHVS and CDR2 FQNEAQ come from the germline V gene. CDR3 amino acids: CARRGYRKWAQPQHF. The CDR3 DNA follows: TGTGCCAGGAGAGGGTATCGAAAATGGGCTCAGCCCCAGCATTTT.

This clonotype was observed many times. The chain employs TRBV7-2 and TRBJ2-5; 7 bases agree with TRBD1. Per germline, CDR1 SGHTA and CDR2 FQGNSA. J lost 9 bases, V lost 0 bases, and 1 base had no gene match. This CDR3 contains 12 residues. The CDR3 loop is CASSLAQGAQYF. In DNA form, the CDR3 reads TGTGCCAGCAGCTTAGCGCAGGGGGCCCAGTACTTC.

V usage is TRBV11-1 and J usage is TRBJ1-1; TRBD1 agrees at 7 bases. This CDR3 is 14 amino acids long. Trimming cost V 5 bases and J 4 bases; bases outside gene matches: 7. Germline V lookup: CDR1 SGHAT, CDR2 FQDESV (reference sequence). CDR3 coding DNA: TGTGCCAGCAGCAGACGACAGGGCATCACTGAAGCTTTCTTT. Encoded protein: CASSRRQGITEAFF.

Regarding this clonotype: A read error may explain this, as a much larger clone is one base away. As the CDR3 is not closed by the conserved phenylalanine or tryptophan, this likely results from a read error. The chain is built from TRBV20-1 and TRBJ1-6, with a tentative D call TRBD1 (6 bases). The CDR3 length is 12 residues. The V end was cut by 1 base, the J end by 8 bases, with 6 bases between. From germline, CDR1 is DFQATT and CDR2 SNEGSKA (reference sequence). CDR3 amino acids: CSARGTDSPLHY. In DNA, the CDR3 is TGCAGTGCTAGAGGGACAGATTCACCCCTCCACTAT.

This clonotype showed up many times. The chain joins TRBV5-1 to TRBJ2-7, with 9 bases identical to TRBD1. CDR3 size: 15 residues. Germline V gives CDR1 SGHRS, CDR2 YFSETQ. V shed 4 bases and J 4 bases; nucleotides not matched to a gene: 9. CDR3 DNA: TGCGCCAGCAGCATAGGGACAGGGAGAGGGTACGAGCAGTACTTC. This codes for CASSIGTGRGYEQYF.

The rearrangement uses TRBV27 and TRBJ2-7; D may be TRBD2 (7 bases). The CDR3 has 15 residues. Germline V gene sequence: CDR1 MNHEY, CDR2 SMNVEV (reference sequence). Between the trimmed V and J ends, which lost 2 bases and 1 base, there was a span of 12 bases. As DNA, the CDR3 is TGTGCCAGCAGTTTACGGGGGGCTATATCCTACGAGCAGTACTTC. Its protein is CASSLRGAISYEQYF.

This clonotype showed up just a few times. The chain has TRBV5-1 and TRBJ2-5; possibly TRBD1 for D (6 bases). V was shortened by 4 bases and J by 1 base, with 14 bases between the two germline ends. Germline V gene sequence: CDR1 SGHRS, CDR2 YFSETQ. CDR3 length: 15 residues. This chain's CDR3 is CASSHARTVQETQYF. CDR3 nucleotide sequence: TGCGCCAGCAGCCACGCCCGGACAGTCCAAGAGACCCAGTACTTC.

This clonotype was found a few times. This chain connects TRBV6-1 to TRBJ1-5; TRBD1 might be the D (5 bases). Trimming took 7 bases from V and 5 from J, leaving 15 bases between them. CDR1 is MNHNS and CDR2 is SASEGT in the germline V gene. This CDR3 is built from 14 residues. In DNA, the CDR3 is TGTGCCAGCAAAGGATCAGGGCATTATCAGCCCCAGCATTTT. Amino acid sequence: CASKGSGHYQPQHF.

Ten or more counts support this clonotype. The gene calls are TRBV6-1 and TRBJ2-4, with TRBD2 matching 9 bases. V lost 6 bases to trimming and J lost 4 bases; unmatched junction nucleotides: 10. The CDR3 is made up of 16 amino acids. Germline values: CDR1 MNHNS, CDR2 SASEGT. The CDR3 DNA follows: TGTGCCAGCAGCGCTAGCGGGGAAAAAAATAAAAACATTCAGTACTTC. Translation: CASSASGEKNKNIQYF.

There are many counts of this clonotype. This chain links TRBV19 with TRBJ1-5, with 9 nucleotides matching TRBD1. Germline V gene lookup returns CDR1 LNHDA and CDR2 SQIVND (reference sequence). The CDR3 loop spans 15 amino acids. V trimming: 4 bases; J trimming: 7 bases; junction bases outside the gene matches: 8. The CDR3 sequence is CASSTGTGLSQPQHF. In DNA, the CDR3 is TGTGCCAGTAGTACCGGGACAGGGCTGTCGCAGCCCCAGCATTTT.

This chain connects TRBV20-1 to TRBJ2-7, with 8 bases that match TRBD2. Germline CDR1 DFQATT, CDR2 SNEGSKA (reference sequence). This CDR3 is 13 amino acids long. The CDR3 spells CSVTSGTTYEQYF. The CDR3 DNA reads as TGCAGCGTAACTAGCGGCACTACCTACGAGCAGTACTTC.

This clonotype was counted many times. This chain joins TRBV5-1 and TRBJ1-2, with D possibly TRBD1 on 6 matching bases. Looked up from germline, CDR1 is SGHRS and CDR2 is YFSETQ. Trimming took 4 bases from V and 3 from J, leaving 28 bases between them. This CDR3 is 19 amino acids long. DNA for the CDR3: TGCGCCAGCAGCAACGGTTACAAAACGGGACACAGCCCTTACTATGGCTACACCTTC. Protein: CASSNGYKTGHSPYYGYTF.

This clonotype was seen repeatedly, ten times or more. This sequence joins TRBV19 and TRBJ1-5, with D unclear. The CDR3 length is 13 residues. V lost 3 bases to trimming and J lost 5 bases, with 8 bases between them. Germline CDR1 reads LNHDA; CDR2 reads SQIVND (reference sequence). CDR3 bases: TGTGCCAGTAGTATTTCCTTTTATCAGCCCCAGCATTTT. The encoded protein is CASSISFYQPQHF.